The entry below gives a single T cell receptor (beta chain) sequence along with its context. Its cognate antigen is unknown. This sample is part of a study of T-cell memory formation after mild COVID-19. Study results and caveats: Clones that contracted from day 15 to 85 had balanced CD4/CD8; later expanders were CD4+ biased.

In TCRdb, the 5' RACE reads were re-called with MiXCR into one record per CDR3 protein. The repertoire includes around 260,000 distinct CDR3 sequences, around 15% of them detected once, and roughly 20% sits in the top ten. The V gene's germline CDR1 is LGHNA and CDR2 YNFKEQ. J was trimmed by 5 bases and V by 1 base; bases with no gene match: 5. This CDR3 has 15 amino acids. This TCR was recovered from a man aged 18 to 30 who had mild COVID-19 (a few samples of this study predate the infection). Cell type and time point are not known. Sequencing was carried out using PBMCs or a T cell subset sorted from them (not recorded which). The J gene is TRBJ1-5, the V gene TRBV4-2; 7 bases align to TRBD1. CDR3 nucleotides: TGTGCCAGCAGCCAAGCAGGGGGGAACGATCAGCCCCAGCATTTT. This translates into CASSQAGGNDQPQHF.